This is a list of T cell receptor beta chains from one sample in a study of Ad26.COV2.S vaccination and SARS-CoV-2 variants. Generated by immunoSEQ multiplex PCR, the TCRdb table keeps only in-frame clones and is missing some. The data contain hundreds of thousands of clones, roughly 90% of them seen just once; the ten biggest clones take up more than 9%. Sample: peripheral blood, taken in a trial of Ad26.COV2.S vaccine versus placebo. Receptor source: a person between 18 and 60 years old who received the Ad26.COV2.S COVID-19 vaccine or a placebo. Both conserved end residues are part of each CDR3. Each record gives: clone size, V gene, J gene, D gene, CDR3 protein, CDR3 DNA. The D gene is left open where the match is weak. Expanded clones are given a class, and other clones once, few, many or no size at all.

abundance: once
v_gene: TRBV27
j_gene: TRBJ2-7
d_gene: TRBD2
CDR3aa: CASRTSGIKGEQYF
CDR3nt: TGTGCCAGCAGGACTAGCGGGATAAAAGGCGAGCAGTACTTC

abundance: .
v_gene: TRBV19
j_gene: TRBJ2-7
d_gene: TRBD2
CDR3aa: CASMGELAGTYEQYF
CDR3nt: TGTGCCAGTATGGGTGAGCTAGCGGGGACCTACGAGCAGTACTTC

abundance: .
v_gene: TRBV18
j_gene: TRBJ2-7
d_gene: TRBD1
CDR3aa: CASSPQGAWEQYF
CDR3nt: TGTGCCAGCTCACCACAGGGGGCCTGGGAGCAGTACTTC

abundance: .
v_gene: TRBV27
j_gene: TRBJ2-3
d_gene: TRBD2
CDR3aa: CASSRGLAGRTDTQYF
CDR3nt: TGTGCCAGCAGTAGAGGACTAGCGGGACGCACAGATACGCAGTATTTT

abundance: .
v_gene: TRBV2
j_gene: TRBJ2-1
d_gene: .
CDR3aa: CASSEALPWTAIPYNEQFF
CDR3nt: TGTGCCAGCAGTGAAGCGCTTCCCTGGACCGCTATCCCCTACAATGAGCAGTTCTTC

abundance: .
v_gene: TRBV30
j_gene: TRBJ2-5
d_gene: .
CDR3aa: CAWSENQETQYF
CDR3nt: TGTGCCTGGAGTGAGAATCAAGAGACCCAGTACTTC

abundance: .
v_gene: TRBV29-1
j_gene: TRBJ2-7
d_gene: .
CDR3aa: CSVRQGGFAYEQYF
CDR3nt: TGCAGCGTCCGTCAGGGCGGATTTGCCTACGAGCAGTACTTC

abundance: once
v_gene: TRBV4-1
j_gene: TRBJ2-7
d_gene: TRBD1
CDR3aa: CASSQPGTGAYEQYF
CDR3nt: TGCGCCAGCAGCCAACCCGGGACAGGAGCCTACGAGCAGTACTTC

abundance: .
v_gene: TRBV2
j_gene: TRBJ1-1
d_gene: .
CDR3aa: CASRSLGPVNTEAFF
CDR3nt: TGTGCCAGCAGGTCGTTGGGACCGGTGAACACTGAAGCTTTCTTT

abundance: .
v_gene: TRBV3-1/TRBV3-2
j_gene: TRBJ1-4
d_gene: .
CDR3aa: CASSQGMGGGGKKLFF
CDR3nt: TGTGCCAGCAGCCAAGGAATGGGAGGGGGTGGAAAAAAACTGTTTTTT

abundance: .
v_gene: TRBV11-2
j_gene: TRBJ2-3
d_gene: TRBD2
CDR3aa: CASSSWTSGMKDTQYF
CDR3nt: TGTGCCAGCAGCTCGTGGACTAGCGGGATGAAAGATACGCAGTATTTT

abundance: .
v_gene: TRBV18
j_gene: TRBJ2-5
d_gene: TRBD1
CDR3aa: CASSPLSGGSGQETQYF
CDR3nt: TGTGCCAGCTCACCACTTTCAGGGGGCTCTGGCCAAGAGACCCAGTACTTC

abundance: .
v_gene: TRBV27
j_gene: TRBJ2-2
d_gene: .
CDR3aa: CASRPLSNTGELFF
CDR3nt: TGTGCCAGCAGGCCGCTATCGAACACCGGGGAGCTGTTTTTT

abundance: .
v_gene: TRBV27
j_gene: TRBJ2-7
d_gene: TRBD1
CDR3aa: CASSLTGQGYEQYF
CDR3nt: TGTGCCAGCAGTTTAACGGGACAGGGTTACGAGCAGTACTTC

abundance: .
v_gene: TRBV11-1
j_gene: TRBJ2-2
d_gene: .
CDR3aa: CASSLGTTNTGELFF
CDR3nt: TGTGCCAGCAGCCTCGGGACAACAAACACCGGGGAGCTGTTTTTT

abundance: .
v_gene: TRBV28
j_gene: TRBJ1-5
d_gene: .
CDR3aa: CASSLDRNNQPQHF
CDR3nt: TGTGCCAGCAGTTTAGACAGGAACAATCAGCCCCAGCATTTT

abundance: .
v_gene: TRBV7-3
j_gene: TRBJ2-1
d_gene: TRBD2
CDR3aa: CASSPGLAGGNEQFF
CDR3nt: TGTGCCAGCAGCCCGGGACTAGCGGGAGGGAATGAGCAGTTCTTC